The 7 T cell receptor gamma chains below were found in one sample sequenced in a study of γδ T cells in repeated Plasmodium falciparum infection. TCRdb applied CATT to the multiplex PCR reads for clone calling. Among 11,000 to 15,000 gamma-chain clones listed, around 1.6% were seen once. Bulk repertoires came from Vgamma9/Vdelta2+ or Vdelta2-negative gammadelta T cells flow-sorted from PBMC. The sample was gamma-delta T cells from blood. Source of these receptors: a pool of human donors (malaria-infected and uninfected, not separated).

This clone was counted a few times. This is likely an artifact of a read error, given a far larger clone one base away. Other DNA sequences in this sample translate to the same CDR3. The V gene is TRGV9; the J gene was not called. CDR1 GITISATS and CDR2 ISYDGTV come from the germline V gene (reference sequence). This CDR3 is built from 16 residues. Here the CDR3 DNA reads TGTGCCTTGTGGGAGAAGGAAGTCTTCGATTATTATAAGAAACTGTTT. Its protein product is CALWEKEVFDYYKKLF.

This clone has a count of ten or more. TCRdb's entry gives the protein of a much larger clone, which mismatches this DNA's translation at residue 13, likely from a read error; the protein reported here is translated from the DNA. The chain has TRGV9 and TRGJP. TCRdb records no J gene; here it was assigned by comparing the DNA to germline. Germline CDR1 GITISATS, CDR2 ISYDGTV (reference sequence). The length of the CDR3 is 18 residues. The CDR3 DNA reads TGTGCCTTGTGGCAGGTGAGCCGGCAAGAGTTGGGCAGAAAAATCAAGGTATTT. Protein: CALWQVSRQELGRKIKVF.

With regard to this clone: TCRdb shows a much larger clone's protein in place of this DNA's translation, and the two differ at residue 12, likely through a read error; the protein shown is translated from the DNA. The J segment was not called; the V segment is TRGV9. The germline V gene encodes CDR1 GITISATS and CDR2 ISYDGTV (reference sequence). The CDR3 is 29 residues long. The CDR3 DNA sequence: TGTGCCTTGTGGGAGGTGCAGAAGGTGGGATTGGTAGTGGAACAACACTGGTTGTCACAGGTAAGTATCGGAAGAATACAACATTTC. It specifies CALWEVQKVGLVVEQHWLSQVSIGRIQHF.

Many counts were recorded for this clone. This likely traces to a read error, being one base from a far larger clone. Different DNA sequences within this sample yield the same CDR3. With the J gene uncalled, the V gene is TRGV9. The germline V gene encodes CDR1 GITISATS and CDR2 ISYDGTV (reference sequence). This CDR3 contains 14 residues. CDR3 sequence reads: CALWDPIFYYKKLF. The CDR3 nucleotides read TGTGCCTTGTGGGACCCAATTTTCTATTATAAAAAACTCTTT.

To note about this clone: The protein in TCRdb stems from a much larger clone and differs at residue 6 from this DNA's translation, likely a read error; here the protein is translated from the DNA. This sequence joins TRGV5 and TRGJ1 or TRGJ2. TCRdb gives no J gene; it was assigned here by matching the DNA to germline. V lost 3 bases and J lost 1; bases outside the gene matches: 9. This CDR3 has 15 amino acids. Germline values: CDR1 VINAFY, CDR2 YDVSNSKD. The CDR3 loop is CATWDGRENYYKKLF. DNA for the CDR3: TGTGCCACCTGGGACGGGCGGGAAAATTATTATAAGAAACTCTTT.

This clone has ten or more counts. Only one base separates this from a far larger clonotype, so it likely reflects a read error. Other nucleotide sequences in the sample specify the same CDR3. The V gene is TRGV2, the J gene TRGJ1 or TRGJ2. CDR3 size: 15 residues. CDR1 and CDR2 from the germline V gene are EGSNGY and YDSYNSKV. Here the CDR3 DNA reads TGTGCCACTTGGGACGGTGTTCTGAATTATTATAAGAAACTCTTT. Amino acids: CATWDGVLNYYKKLF.

Worth noting for this clone: TCRdb's protein, taken from a much larger clone, differs from this DNA's translation at residue 3, likely owing to a read error; the protein displayed comes from the DNA. V is TRGV9 and J is TRGJP. No J gene was available from TCRdb, and it was assigned here by a germline match of the DNA. The CDR3 is made up of 17 amino acids. Germline CDR1 GITISATS, CDR2 ISYDGTV (reference sequence). The DNA for the CDR3 is TGTGCCTCGTGGGAGCTACATCAAGAGTTGGGCAAAAAAATCAAGGTATTT. It encodes CASWELHQELGKKIKVF.